A selection of T cell receptor beta chains follows, all from one sample in a study of blood T cell repertoires in COVID-19. Produced via immunoSEQ multiplex PCR; TCRdb's table is partial and in-frame only. Counted here are 200,000 to 300,000 clones, approximately 86% occurring once; the ten biggest clones make up about 7.6%. The source material was peripheral blood. The receptors here all came from a woman in her seventies with active or convalescent COVID-19. Both conserved end residues are part of each CDR3. A D gene is named only where the DNA matches it firmly. Clone size is stated in some rows and not others, as once, few, many or a class when expanded.

length	V	J	size	D	CDR3	DNA
15	TRBV7-2	TRBJ1-2	NA	NA	CASSLVYTENYGYTF	TGTGCCAGCAGCTTAGTCTATACAGAGAACTATGGCTACACCTTC
12	TRBV2	TRBJ2-7	NA	NA	CASSELVYEQYF	TGTGCCAGCAGTGAACTTGTCTACGAGCAGTACTTC
11	TRBV29-1	TRBJ2-2	NA	NA	CSVRGSGELFF	TGCAGCGTGAGAGGGTCCGGGGAGCTGTTTTTT
17	TRBV4-2	TRBJ2-1	NA	NA	CASSRRRGGGGNNEQFF	TGTGCCAGCAGCCGCCGCCGGGGAGGGGGTGGAAACAATGAGCAGTTCTTC
14	TRBV6-6	TRBJ2-1	NA	TRBD1	CASSLGQGGNEQFF	TGTGCCAGCAGTCTCGGACAGGGTGGCAATGAGCAGTTCTTC
16	TRBV7-6	TRBJ2-2	NA	NA	CASSLNMNAAAGELFF	TGTGCCAGCAGCTTAAACATGAACGCCGCGGCCGGGGAGCTGTTTTTT
13	TRBV7-3	TRBJ2-5	NA	NA	CASSFWPQETQYF	TGTGCCAGCAGCTTTTGGCCCCAAGAGACCCAGTACTTC
16	TRBV7-2	TRBJ2-1	few	TRBD2	CASSLRPAGGSNEQFF	TGTGCCAGCAGCTTACGTCCAGCGGGGGGGTCGAATGAGCAGTTCTTC
14	TRBV18	TRBJ1-4	NA	TRBD1	CASSPRGQDEKLFF	TGTGCCAGCTCGCCCAGGGGGCAGGATGAAAAACTGTTTTTT
16	TRBV2	TRBJ2-1	NA	TRBD2	CASPPGSGTSSNEQFF	TGTGCCAGCCCGCCCGGTTCCGGGACTAGTTCGAATGAGCAGTTCTTC
13	TRBV6-2/TRBV6-3	TRBJ1-2	NA	TRBD1	CASRYSGQGASTF	TGTGCCAGCAGATACTCCGGACAGGGGGCGAGTACCTTC
13	TRBV5-1	TRBJ2-7	NA	TRBD1	CASSLTGGYEQYF	TGCGCCAGCAGCTTGACAGGGGGATACGAGCAGTACTTC
16	TRBV19	TRBJ2-5	NA	NA	CASSIGGRWGQETQYF	TGTGCCAGTAGTATCGGAGGGAGGTGGGGTCAAGAGACCCAGTACTTC
14	TRBV15	TRBJ1-5	NA	NA	CATSRDFYLQPQHF	TGTGCCACCAGCAGAGATTTCTACCTTCAGCCCCAGCATTTT
13	TRBV3-1/TRBV3-2	TRBJ2-7	few	NA	CASSSSQGLRAYF	TGTGCCAGCAGCTCTTCTCAGGGGCTCCGAGCGTACTTC
15	TRBV5-1	TRBJ1-2	NA	TRBD1	CASSLVPGTGSGYTF	TGCGCCAGCAGCTTGGTCCCCGGGACAGGTAGTGGCTACACCTTC
14	TRBV7-9	TRBJ1-4	once	NA	CASSPAPDSEKLFF	TGTGCCAGCAGTCCAGCCCCAGACAGTGAAAAACTGTTTTTT
16	TRBV12-5	TRBJ2-1	NA	TRBD1	CASGLNLNRDRNEQFF	TGTGCTAGTGGTTTGAACTTAAACCGGGACAGGAATGAGCAGTTCTTC
17	TRBV6-1	TRBJ2-2	NA	TRBD2	CASSDPGAGVGSGELFF	TGTGCCAGCAGTGACCCCGGCGCGGGGGTGGGGTCCGGGGAGCTGTTTTTT
16	TRBV11-3	TRBJ2-1	NA	TRBD1	CASSPVPGQGFDEQFF	TGTGCCAGCAGCCCGGTTCCGGGACAGGGTTTCGATGAGCAGTTCTTC
15	TRBV19	TRBJ1-4	once	NA	CASSIRLTGEAKLFF	TGTGCCAGTAGTATTCGTCTGACAGGCGAGGCCAAACTGTTTTTT
14	TRBV19	TRBJ1-5	once	NA	CASSQQGWNQPQHF	TGTGCCAGTAGTCAGCAGGGTTGGAATCAGCCCCAGCATTTT
13	TRBV25-1	TRBJ1-6	NA	TRBD1	CACRTGRNSPLHF	TGTGCCTGCAGGACAGGGCGAAATTCACCCCTCCACTTT
12	TRBV6-2/TRBV6-3	TRBJ2-1	once	NA	CASSYLLNEQFF	TGTGCCAGCAGTTATCTCCTTAATGAGCAGTTCTTC
14	TRBV9	TRBJ1-4	NA	TRBD1	CASSSRQGFEKLFF	TGTGCCAGCAGCTCGCGACAGGGATTTGAAAAACTGTTTTTT
16	TRBV6-5	TRBJ2-7	NA	NA	CASSYAPTGNGYEQYF	TGTGCCAGCAGTTACGCCCCCACAGGGAATGGCTACGAGCAGTACTTC
15	TRBV6-5	TRBJ2-3	few	TRBD2	CASSSPAGGGDTQYF	TGTGCCAGCAGTTCCCCAGCGGGGGGAGGCGATACGCAGTATTTT
16	TRBV4-2	TRBJ2-3	NA	TRBD2	CASSQDVGGTTDTQYF	TGTGCCAGCAGCCAAGACGTCGGGGGGACCACAGATACGCAGTATTTT
14	TRBV5-1	TRBJ1-1	NA	NA	CASSGAGSNTEAFF	TGCGCCAGCAGCGGGGCAGGCTCGAACACTGAAGCTTTCTTT
13	TRBV19	TRBJ1-5	NA	TRBD1	CASTWTGGGPQHF	TGTGCCAGTACGTGGACAGGTGGTGGACCCCAGCATTTT
14	TRBV4-3	TRBJ2-5	NA	NA	CASSSLGPGATQYF	TGCGCCAGCAGCTCCCTGGGGCCGGGAGCGACCCAGTACTTC
14	TRBV19	TRBJ1-5	NA	NA	CASSITGNNQPQHF	TGTGCCAGTAGTATCACCGGGAACAATCAGCCCCAGCATTTT
17	TRBV5-8	TRBJ1-1	NA	NA	CASSLSRQREEATEAFF	TGTGCCAGCAGCTTATCCAGACAGCGGGAGGAGGCCACTGAAGCTTTCTTT
14	TRBV5-8	TRBJ2-2	NA	NA	CASGGYTNTGELFF	TGTGCCAGCGGAGGGTACACGAACACCGGGGAGCTGTTTTTT
15	TRBV7-9	TRBJ2-3	NA	NA	CASSLMDSNTDTQYF	TGTGCCAGCAGCTTAATGGACAGTAACACAGATACGCAGTATTTT
15	TRBV21-1	TRBJ2-7	NA	NA	CATARGLPTCYEQYF	TGTGCCACCGCCCGCGGTCTCCCCACGTGCTACGAGCAGTACTTC
15	TRBV19	TRBJ2-4	once	TRBD1	CASSIGGQVSEVQYF	TGTGCCAGTAGTATTGGAGGACAGGTTTCAGAGGTTCAGTACTTC
15	TRBV7-6	TRBJ2-2	NA	TRBD1	CASSLEGQGTGELFF	TGTGCCAGCAGCTTAGAGGGACAGGGTACCGGGGAGCTGTTTTTT
14	TRBV10-3	TRBJ2-2	once	TRBD2	CAISELADTGELFF	TGTGCCATCAGTGAACTAGCGGATACCGGGGAGCTGTTTTTT
8	TRBV21-1	TRBJ2-5	NA	NA	CSQETQYF	TGCAGTCAAGAGACCCAGTACTTC
15	TRBV5-8	TRBJ2-7	NA	TRBD1	CASSLAGTGTYEQYF	TGTGCCAGCAGCCTGGCCGGGACAGGCACCTACGAGCAGTACTTC
14	TRBV20-1	TRBJ1-6	few	NA	CSASSGQYNSPLHF	TGCAGTGCTAGTTCCGGACAGTATAATTCACCCCTCCACTTT
13	TRBV6-5	TRBJ1-6	NA	NA	CASSYGRNSPLHF	TGTGCCAGCAGTTACGGTAGAAATTCACCCCTCCACTTT
13	TRBV3-1/TRBV3-2	TRBJ1-3	NA	NA	CASSQGRGNTIYF	TGTGCCAGCAGCCAAGGTCGGGGGAACACCATATATTTT
15	TRBV6-4	TRBJ1-5	NA	TRBD1	CASEKQGAGNQPQHF	TGTGCCAGCGAGAAACAGGGGGCTGGCAATCAGCCCCAGCATTTT
16	TRBV19	TRBJ2-3	NA	TRBD2	CASSIRSGGDTDTQYF	TGTGCCAGTAGTATTAGGAGCGGGGGAGACACAGATACGCAGTATTTT
16	TRBV6-2/TRBV6-3	TRBJ2-7	NA	TRBD2	CASSYSRTSGGLEQYF	TGTGCCAGCAGTTACTCCCGGACTAGCGGGGGGCTCGAGCAGTACTTC
14	TRBV6-6	TRBJ1-2	NA	NA	CASRETGSAGGYTF	TGTGCCAGCAGGGAAACAGGTTCCGCGGGGGGCTACACCTTC
14	TRBV19	TRBJ1-4	NA	TRBD1	CASEDRGRREKLFF	TGTGCCAGCGAGGACAGGGGGCGCCGGGAAAAACTGTTTTTT